A few counts support the clone carrying this T cell receptor (beta chain). The target antigen is unknown. The authors extracted RNA and reverse transcribed it into cDNA as the sequencing template. Measured with immunoSEQ multiplex PCR; TCRdb has only the in-frame clones, and not every one. The sample comprises over 100,000 clones, 53% of which are singletons, and roughly 0.5% rests with the top ten. The sample is drawn from a study of CD8+ T cells in alopecia areata. Overall study findings and caveats: Many expanded lesional clones remained in scalp and blood on tofacitinib.

The CDR3 totals 15 residues. Germline loops: CDR1 MGHRA, CDR2 YSYEKL. V was clipped by 4 bases and J by 6 bases, with 16 bases between them. Treatment noted: oral pan-JAK inhibitor, 5-10 mg twice daily. This specimen was CD4+ T cells sorted from blood, taken at week 4, from a patient treated with tofacitinib. V usage is TRBV4-1 and J usage is TRBJ2-1, with D tentatively TRBD2 (5 bases). The sequence derives from a human donor with alopecia areata. CDR3 residues: CASSPLGLFGNEQFF. Written as DNA, the CDR3 is TGCGCCAGCAGCCCACTAGGGCTGTTTGGCAATGAGCAGTTCTTC.